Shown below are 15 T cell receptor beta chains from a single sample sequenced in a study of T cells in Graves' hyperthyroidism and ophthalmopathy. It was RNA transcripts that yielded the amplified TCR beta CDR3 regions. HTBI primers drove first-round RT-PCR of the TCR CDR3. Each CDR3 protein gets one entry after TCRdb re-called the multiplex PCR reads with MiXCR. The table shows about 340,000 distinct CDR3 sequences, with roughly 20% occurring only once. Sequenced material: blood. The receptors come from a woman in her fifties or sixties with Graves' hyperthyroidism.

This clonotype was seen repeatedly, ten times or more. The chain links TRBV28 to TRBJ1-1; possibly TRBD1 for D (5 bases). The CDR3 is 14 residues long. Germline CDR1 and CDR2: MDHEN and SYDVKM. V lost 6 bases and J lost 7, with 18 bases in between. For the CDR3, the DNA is TGTGCCAGCAGAAGCCCCACCCCGGGACTTGAAGCTTTCTTT. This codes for CASRSPTPGLEAFF.

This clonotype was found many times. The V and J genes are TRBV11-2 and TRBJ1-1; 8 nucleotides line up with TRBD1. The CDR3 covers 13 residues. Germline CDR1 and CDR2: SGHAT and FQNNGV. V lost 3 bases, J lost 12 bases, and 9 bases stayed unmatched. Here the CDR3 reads CASSLAGQAESFF. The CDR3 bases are TGTGCCAGCAGCTTGGCGGGACAGGCTGAGTCTTTCTTT.

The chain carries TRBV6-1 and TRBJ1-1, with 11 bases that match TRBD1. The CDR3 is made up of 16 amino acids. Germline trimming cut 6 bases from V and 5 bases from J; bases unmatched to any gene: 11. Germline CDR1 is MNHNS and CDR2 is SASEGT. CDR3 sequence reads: CASSPDRGRWGTEAFF. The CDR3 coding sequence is TGTGCCAGCAGCCCGGACAGGGGGCGTTGGGGGACTGAAGCTTTCTTT.

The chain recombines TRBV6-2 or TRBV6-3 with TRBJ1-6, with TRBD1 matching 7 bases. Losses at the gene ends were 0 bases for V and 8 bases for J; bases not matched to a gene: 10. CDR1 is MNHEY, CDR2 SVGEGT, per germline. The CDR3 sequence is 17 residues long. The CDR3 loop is CASSYSTAGGLDSPLHF. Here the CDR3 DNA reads TGTGCCAGCAGTTACTCCACCGCAGGGGGGTTAGATTCACCCCTCCACTTT.

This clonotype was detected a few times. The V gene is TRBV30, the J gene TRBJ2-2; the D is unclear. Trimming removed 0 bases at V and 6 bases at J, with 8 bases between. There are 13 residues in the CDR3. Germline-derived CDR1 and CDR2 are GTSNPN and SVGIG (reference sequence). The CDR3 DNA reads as TGTGCCTGGAGTGTAAGTGAGTCCGGGGAGCTGTTTTTT. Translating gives CAWSVSESGELFF.

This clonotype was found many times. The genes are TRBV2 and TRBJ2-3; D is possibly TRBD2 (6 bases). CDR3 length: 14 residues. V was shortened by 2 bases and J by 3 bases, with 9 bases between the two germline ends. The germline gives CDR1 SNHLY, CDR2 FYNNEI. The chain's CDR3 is CASSELAETDTQYF. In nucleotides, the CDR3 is TGTGCCAGCAGTGAATTAGCGGAGACAGATACGCAGTATTTT.

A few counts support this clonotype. CDR3: CSARGVAGREAYEQYF. CDR3 nucleotide sequence: TGCAGTGCTCGGGGGGTGGCTGGGCGGGAGGCCTACGAGCAGTACTTC. The chain links TRBV20-1 to TRBJ2-7, with TRBD2 matching 8 bases. The CDR3 contains 16 residues. Trimming cost V 5 bases and J 2 bases; bases outside gene matches: 14. CDR1 and CDR2 from the germline V gene are DFQATT and SNEGSKA (reference sequence).

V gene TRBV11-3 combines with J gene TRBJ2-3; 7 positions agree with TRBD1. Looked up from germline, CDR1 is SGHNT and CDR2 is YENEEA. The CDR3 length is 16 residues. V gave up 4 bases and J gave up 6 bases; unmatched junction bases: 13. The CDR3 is CASSSRLGGSGDTQYF. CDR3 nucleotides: TGTGCCAGCAGCTCTCGCCTAGGGGGCTCCGGGGATACGCAGTATTTT.

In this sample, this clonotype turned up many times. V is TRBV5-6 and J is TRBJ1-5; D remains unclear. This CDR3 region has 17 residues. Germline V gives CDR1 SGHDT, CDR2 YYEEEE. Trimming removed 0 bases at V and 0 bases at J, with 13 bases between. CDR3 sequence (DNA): TGTGCCAGCAGCTTGGATAGTGAACGGGGTAGCAATCAGCCCCAGCATTTT. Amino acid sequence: CASSLDSERGSNQPQHF.

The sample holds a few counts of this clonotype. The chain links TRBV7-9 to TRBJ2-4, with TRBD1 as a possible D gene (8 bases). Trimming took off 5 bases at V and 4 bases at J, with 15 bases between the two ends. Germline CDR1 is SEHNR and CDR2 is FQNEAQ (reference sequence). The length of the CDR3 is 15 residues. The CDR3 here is CASSIGQGGKNIQYF. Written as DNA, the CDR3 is TGTGCCAGCAGCATAGGACAGGGAGGGAAAAACATTCAGTACTTC.

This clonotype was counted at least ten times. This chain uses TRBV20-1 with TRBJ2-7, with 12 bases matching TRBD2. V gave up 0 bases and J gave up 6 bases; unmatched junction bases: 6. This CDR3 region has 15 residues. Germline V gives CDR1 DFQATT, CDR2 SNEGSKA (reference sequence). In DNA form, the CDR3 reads TGCAGTGCTAGAGACCCTAGCGGGAGGGGCTCCGAGCAGTACTTC. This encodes CSARDPSGRGSEQYF.

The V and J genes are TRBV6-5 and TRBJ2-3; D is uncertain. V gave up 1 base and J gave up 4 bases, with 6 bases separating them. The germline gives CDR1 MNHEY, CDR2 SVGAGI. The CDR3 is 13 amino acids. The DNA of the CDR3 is TGTGCCAGCAGTTACTATTCCGCAGATACGCAGTATTTT. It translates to CASSYYSADTQYF.

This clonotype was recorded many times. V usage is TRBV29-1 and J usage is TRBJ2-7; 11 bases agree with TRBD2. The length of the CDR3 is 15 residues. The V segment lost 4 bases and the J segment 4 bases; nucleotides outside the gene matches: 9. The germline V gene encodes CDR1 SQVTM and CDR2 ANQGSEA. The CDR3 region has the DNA TGCAGCGTTGGGAGATTAGGGACTAGCGGATACGAGCAGTACTTC. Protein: CSVGRLGTSGYEQYF.

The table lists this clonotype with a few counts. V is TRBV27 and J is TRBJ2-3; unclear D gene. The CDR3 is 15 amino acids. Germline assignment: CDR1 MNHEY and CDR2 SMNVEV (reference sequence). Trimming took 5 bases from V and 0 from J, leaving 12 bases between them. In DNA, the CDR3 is TGTGCCAGCAGTGGTTGGGCGACTAGCACAGATACGCAGTATTTT. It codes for CASSGWATSTDTQYF.

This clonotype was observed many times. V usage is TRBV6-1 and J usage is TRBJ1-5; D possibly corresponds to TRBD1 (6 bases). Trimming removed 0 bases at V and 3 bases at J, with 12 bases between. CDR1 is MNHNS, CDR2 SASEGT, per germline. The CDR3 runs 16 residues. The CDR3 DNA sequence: TGTGCCAGCAGTGAAGCGCGGGGGGCTCCCAATCAGCCCCAGCATTTT. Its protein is CASSEARGAPNQPQHF.